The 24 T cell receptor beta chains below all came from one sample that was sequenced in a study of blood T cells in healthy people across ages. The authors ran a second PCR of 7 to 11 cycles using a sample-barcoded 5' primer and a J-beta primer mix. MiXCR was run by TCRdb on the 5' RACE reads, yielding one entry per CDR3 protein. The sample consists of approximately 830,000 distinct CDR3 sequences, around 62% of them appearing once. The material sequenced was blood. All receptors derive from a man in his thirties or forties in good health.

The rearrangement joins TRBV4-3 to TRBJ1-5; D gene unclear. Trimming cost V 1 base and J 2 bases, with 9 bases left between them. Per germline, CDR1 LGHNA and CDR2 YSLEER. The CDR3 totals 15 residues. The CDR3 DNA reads TGCGCCAGCAGCCAAGGCCCAGGTCGCAATCAGCCCCAGCATTTT. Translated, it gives CASSQGPGRNQPQHF.

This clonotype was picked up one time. CDR3 region: CASSSGQGANLAGANVLTF. In DNA form, the CDR3 reads TGTGCCAGCAGCTCTGGACAGGGGGCAAATTTAGCTGGGGCCAACGTCCTGACTTTC. The chain carries TRBV7-6 and TRBJ2-6; 11 positions match TRBD1. Germline V gives CDR1 SGHVS, CDR2 FNYEAQ. The CDR3 runs to 19 residues. J was trimmed by 2 bases and V by 4 bases; bases with no gene match: 10.

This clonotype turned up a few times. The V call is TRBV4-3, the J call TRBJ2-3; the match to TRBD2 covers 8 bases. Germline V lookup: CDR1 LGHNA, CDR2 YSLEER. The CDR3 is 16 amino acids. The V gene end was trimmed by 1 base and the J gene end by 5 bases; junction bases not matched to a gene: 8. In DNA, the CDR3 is TGCGCCAGCAGCCAAGTAGCCGGGGGGGTAGGAGATACGCAGTATTTT. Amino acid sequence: CASSQVAGGVGDTQYF.

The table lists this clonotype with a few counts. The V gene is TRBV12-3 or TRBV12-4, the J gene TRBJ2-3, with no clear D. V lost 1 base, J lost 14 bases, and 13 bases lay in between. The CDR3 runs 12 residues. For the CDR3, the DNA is TGTGCCAGCAGTTTAGTACTTCCAACCCCGTATTTT. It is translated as CASSLVLPTPYF.

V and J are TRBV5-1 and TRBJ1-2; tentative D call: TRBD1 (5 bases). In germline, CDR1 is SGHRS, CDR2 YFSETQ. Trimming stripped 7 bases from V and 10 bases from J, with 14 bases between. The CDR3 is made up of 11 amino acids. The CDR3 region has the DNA TGCGCCAGCGGATTTGGTGGGGCCTACACCTTC. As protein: CASGFGGAYTF.

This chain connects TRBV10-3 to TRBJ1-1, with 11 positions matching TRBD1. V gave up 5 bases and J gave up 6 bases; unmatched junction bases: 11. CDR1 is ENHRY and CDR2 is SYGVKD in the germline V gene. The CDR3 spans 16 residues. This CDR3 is CAISRPIGQGAPEAFF. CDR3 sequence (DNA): TGTGCCATCAGTCGCCCCATAGGACAGGGGGCACCTGAAGCTTTCTTT.

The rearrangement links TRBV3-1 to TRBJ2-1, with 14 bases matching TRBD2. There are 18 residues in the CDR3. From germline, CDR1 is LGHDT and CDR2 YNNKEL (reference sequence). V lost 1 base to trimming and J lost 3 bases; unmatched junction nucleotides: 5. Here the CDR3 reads CASSQGLAGGAGYNEQFF. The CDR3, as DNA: TGTGCCAGCAGCCAAGGACTAGCGGGAGGGGCTGGCTACAATGAGCAGTTCTTC.

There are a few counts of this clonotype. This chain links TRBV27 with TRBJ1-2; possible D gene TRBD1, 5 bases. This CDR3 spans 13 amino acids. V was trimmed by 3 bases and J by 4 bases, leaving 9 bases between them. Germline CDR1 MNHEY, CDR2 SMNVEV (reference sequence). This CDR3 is CASSFDSFYGYTF. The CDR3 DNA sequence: TGTGCCAGCAGTTTTGACAGTTTCTATGGCTACACCTTC.

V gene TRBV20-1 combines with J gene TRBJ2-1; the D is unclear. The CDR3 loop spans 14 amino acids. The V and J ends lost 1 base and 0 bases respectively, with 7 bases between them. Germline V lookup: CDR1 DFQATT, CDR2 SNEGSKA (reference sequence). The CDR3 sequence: CSARAGASYNEQFF. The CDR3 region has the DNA TGCAGTGCTAGAGCAGGCGCCTCCTACAATGAGCAGTTCTTC.

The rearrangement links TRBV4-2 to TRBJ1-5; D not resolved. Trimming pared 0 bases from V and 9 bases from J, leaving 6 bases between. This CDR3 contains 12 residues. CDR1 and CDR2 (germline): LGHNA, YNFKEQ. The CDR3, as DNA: TGTGCCAGCAGCCAAGAATTGGGGCCCCAGCATTTT. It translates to CASSQELGPQHF.

The CDR3 loop reads CASSRRGASSYNEQFF. CDR3 DNA sequence: TGTGCCAGCAGCCGCAGGGGAGCCAGCTCCTACAATGAGCAGTTCTTC. The V and J genes are TRBV7-9 and TRBJ2-1; maybe TRBD1 (6 bases). This CDR3 spans 16 amino acids. Germline-derived CDR1 and CDR2 are SEHNR and FQNEAQ (reference sequence). V shed 5 bases and J shed 0 bases, with 14 bases lying between them. The entire variable domain, with the rest obtained from reference TRBV7-9 and TRBJ2-1, is as follows: DTGVSQNPRHKITKRGQNVTFRCDPISEHNRLYWYRQTLGQGPEFLTYFQNEAQLEKSRLLSDRFSAERPKGSFSTLEIQRTEQGDSAMYLCASSRRGASSYNEQFFGPGTRLTVL.

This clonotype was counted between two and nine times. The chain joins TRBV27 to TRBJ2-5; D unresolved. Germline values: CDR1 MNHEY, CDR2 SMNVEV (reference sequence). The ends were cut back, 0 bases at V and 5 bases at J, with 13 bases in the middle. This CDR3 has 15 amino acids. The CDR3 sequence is CASSLSPMQRETQYF. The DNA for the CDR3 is TGTGCCAGCAGTTTATCCCCGATGCAAAGGGAGACCCAGTACTTC.

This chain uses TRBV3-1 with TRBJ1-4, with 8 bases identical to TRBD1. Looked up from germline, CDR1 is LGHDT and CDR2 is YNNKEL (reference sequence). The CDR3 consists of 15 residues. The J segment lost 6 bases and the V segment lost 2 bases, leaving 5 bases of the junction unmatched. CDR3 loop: CASSQSATGDEKLFF. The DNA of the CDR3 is TGTGCCAGCAGCCAATCTGCGACAGGGGATGAAAAACTGTTTTTT.

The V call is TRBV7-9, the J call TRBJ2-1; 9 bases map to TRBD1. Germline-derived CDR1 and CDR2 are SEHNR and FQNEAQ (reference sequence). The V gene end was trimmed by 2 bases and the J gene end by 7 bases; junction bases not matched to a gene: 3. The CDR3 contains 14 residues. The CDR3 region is CASSLTDRGNEQFF. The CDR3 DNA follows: TGTGCCAGCAGCTTAACAGACAGGGGGAATGAGCAGTTCTTC.

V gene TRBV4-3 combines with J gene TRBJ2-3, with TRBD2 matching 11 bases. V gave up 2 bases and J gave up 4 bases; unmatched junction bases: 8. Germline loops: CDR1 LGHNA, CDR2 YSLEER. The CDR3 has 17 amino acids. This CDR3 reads CASSQSATSGGADTQYF. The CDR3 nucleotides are TGCGCCAGCAGCCAATCTGCTACTAGCGGGGGCGCAGATACGCAGTATTTT.

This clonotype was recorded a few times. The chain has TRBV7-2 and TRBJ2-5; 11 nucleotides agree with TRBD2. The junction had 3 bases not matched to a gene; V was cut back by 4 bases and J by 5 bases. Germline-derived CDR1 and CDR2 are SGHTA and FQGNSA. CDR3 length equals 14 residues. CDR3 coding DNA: TGTGCCAGCAGCTCGGGACTAGCGGTGGAGACCCAGTACTTC. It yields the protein CASSSGLAVETQYF.

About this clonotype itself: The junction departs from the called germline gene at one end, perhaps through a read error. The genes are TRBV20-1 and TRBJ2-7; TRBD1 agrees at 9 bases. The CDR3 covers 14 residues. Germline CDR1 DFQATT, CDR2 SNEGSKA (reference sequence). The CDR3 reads CSAREDRGIYKQYF. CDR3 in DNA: TGCAGTGCTAGAGAGGACAGGGGTATCTACAAGCAGTACTTC.

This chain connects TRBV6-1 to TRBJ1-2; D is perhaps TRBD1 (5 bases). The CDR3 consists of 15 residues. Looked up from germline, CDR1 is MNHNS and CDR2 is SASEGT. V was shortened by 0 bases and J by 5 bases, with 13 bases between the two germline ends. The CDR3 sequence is CASSEAWGAGYGYTF. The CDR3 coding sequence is TGTGCCAGCAGTGAAGCGTGGGGCGCAGGGTATGGCTACACCTTC.

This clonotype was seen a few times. The CDR3 region is CASSYLDNYLDTQYF. As DNA, the CDR3 is TGCGCCAGCAGCTACCTTGACAACTACCTCGATACGCAGTATTTT. V usage is TRBV5-1 and J usage is TRBJ2-3; D is unclear. The CDR3 consists of 15 residues. Germline V lookup: CDR1 SGHRS, CDR2 YFSETQ. V lost 3 bases to trimming and J lost 6 bases, with 17 bases between them.

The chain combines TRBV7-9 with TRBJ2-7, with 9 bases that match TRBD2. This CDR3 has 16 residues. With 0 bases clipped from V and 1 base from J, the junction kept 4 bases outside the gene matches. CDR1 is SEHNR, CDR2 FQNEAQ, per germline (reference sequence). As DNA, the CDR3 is TGTGCCAGCAGCTTAGCGTCTAGCGGGACGTCCTACGAGCAGTACTTC. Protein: CASSLASSGTSYEQYF. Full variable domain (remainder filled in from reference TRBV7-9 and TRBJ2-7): DTGVSQNPRHKITKRGQNVTFRCDPISEHNRLYWYRQTLGQGPEFLTYFQNEAQLEKSRLLSDRFSAERPKGSFSTLEIQRTEQGDSAMYLCASSLASSGTSYEQYFGPGTRLTVT.

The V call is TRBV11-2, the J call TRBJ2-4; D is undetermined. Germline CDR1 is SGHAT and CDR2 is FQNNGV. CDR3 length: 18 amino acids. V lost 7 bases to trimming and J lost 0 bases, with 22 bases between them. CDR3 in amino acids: CASTEVSRLGLAKNIQYF. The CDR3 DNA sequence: TGTGCCAGCACCGAAGTTTCCCGACTGGGGTTAGCCAAAAACATTCAGTACTTC.

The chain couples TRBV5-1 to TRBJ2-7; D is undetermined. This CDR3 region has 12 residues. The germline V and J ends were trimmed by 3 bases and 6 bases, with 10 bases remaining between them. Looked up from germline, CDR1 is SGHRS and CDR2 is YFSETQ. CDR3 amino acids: CASSSEASEQYF. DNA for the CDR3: TGCGCCAGCAGCTCCGAGGCCTCCGAGCAGTACTTC.

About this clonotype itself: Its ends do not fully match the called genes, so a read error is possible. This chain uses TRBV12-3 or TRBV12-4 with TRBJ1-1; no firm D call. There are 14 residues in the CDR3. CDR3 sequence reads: CASTLGWGNTEAFF. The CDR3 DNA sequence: TGTGCCAGCACTTTAGGTTGGGGAAACACTGAAGCTTTCTTT.

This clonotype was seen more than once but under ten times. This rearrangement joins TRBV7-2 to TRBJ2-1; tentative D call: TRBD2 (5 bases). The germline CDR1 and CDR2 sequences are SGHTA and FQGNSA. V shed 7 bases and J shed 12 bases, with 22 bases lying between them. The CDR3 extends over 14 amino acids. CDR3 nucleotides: TGTGCCAGCAACATAGCCGGGCTTGAGGGTAGGCAGTTCTTC. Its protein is CASNIAGLEGRQFF.